What follows is one TCR beta chain and its context. What it binds is not known. The data stem from a study of OX40 agonist ivuxolimab in advanced cancers. Study-level information: Aged roughly 23 to 80 with a mean of 60 years, they were approximately 80% male.

Samples were taken at baseline and on day 1 of cycles 4 and 7. The assay was immunoSEQ multiplex PCR, and TCRdb's table has in-frame clones only and misses some. Among around 60,000 clones listed, approximately 91% were seen once. With 1 base removed from V and 10 bases from J, the gap between germline ends came to 13 bases. The CDR3 loop spans 13 amino acids. Germline V gives CDR1 SGHRS, CDR2 YFSETQ. Study outcomes and limitations: Among T cells, CD8+ cells averaged more expanded clones than CD4+ cells.

Sequenced here: CD4+ or CD8+ T cells sorted from blood, sampled in a trial of the OX40 agonist ivuxolimab. The rearrangement uses TRBV5-1 and TRBJ2-3; D unclear. This receptor was taken from an adult with an advanced solid tumor such as melanoma, head and neck, liver or kidney cancer. CDR3 DNA sequence: TGCGCCAGCAGCTTGCTTTCCGGATCGGCGCAGTATTTT. It yields the protein CASSLLSGSAQYF.